The present T cell receptor beta chain was sequenced within a study of OX40 agonist ivuxolimab in advanced cancers. As to this clone: Its specificity is unknown.

Libraries were prepared by immunoSEQ multiplex PCR; TCRdb keeps only in-frame clonotypes and omits some of them. The data contain about 66,000 clones, about 80% of them singletons. Study conclusions and caveats: Partly responding patients at 0.1-3.0 mg/kg showed some of the smallest clonal expansion.

Germline CDR1 is LNHDA and CDR2 is SQIVND (reference sequence). The CDR3 contains 12 residues. Deletions cut 3 bases from V and 10 bases from J, with 7 bases between. The sample consisted of CD4+ or CD8+ T cells sorted from blood, taken in a trial of the OX40 agonist ivuxolimab. The receptor was derived from an adult with an advanced solid tumor such as melanoma, head and neck, liver or kidney cancer. V gene TRBV19 combines with J gene TRBJ1-6; D is unclear. The CDR3 protein is CASSMQASPLHF. CDR3 DNA sequence: TGTGCCAGTAGTATGCAAGCATCACCCCTCCACTTT.